This T cell receptor (beta chain) stems from a study of technical replicates of blood from several donors. The CDR3 has 15 amino acids. Germline trimming cut 3 bases from V and 8 bases from J; bases unmatched to any gene: 9. Germline CDR1 and CDR2: LNHDA and SQIVND (reference sequence). Clones were sequenced by immunoSEQ multiplex PCR, and TCRdb holds only the in-frame ones, with some missing. The repertoire holds 95,000 to 100,000 clones, with around 96% as singletons. Sample: T cells isolated from PBMCs. This receptor was obtained from a human donor in good health. The chain links TRBV19 to TRBJ1-4; 7 nucleotides line up with TRBD1. The CDR3, as DNA: TGTGCCAGTAGTATTTTAAGACAGGGAAGGGAAAAACTGTTTTTT. Protein: CASSILRQGREKLFF.